This TCR beta chain appears in the sequencing data of a study of persistence of HIV-infected CD4 T cells. The libraries were made with immunoSEQ version 4 in survey mode. Repertoires were generated with immunoSEQ multiplex PCR, while TCRdb's copy carries only in-frame clones and drops some. The sample has around 42,000 clones; 70% to 80% are singletons. Overlapping HIV-1 Gag 15-mer peptides at 0.85 to 1 ug per peptide per mL were used. Memory cells lacking CD40L and CD69 with high CD45RO were sorted. Inclusion required CMV-positive serology and CD4+ counts above 400 cells/uL. A word on this clone: Its cognate antigen is unknown.

V dropped 4 bases and J dropped 0 bases, with 10 bases sitting between them. The germline V gene encodes CDR1 SEHNR and CDR2 FQNEAQ (reference sequence). The CDR3 loop spans 15 amino acids. The sequence was collected from an adult man with HIV who was CMV-seropositive. The source material was CD4+ T cells sorted from PBMCs after roughly 17-hour stimulation, sampled from a patient who received antiretroviral therapy. The chain employs TRBV7-9 and TRBJ2-4; a weak D match, TRBD2 (6 bases). CDR3 sequence reads: CASSSGSLAKNIQYF. In nucleotides, the CDR3 is TGTGCCAGCAGCTCCGGGAGCTTAGCCAAAAACATTCAGTACTTC.